This TCR beta chain was identified in a study of cytotoxic CD8 clonotypes in ibrutinib-treated CLL. Profiling relied on immunoSEQ multiplex PCR, and the TCRdb table lists in-frame clones only, not all of them. Found here are about 140,000 clones, around 93% of them singletons; the top ten hold 10% to 13%. The material was PBMCs, obtained after 12 months of ibrutinib treatment. This receptor was identified in a human donor with chronic lymphocytic leukemia.

The CDR3 loop is CASSTRLAGGNEQFF. CDR3 coding DNA: TGTGCCAGCAGCACCAGACTAGCGGGTGGCAATGAGCAGTTCTTC. The chain carries TRBV7-3 and TRBJ2-1, with TRBD2 matching over 10 bases. V was clipped by 5 bases and J by 6 bases; unmatched bases: 7. Germline CDR1 and CDR2: SGHTA and FQGTGA. This CDR3 region has 15 residues. The full variable domain, its missing parts supplied by reference TRBV7-3 and TRBJ2-1, is GAGVSQTPSNKVTEKGKYVELRCDPISGHTALYWYRQSLGQGPEFLIYFQGTGAADDSGLPNDRFFAVRPEGSVSTLKIQRTERGDSAVYLCASSTRLAGGNEQFFGPGTRLTVL.